The 5 T cell receptor beta chains listed next were all sequenced from one sample in a study of cytomegalovirus exposure and HLA in healthy donors. Only in-frame clones appear in the TCRdb table, and some are missing; sequencing was by immunoSEQ multiplex PCR. Of 90,000 to 100,000 clones listed, 85% to 95% are singletons. Sequencing used PBMCs. These receptors were collected from a woman aged 30 to 39 in good health and CMV-seropositive.

This chain connects TRBV9 to TRBJ2-2, with D perhaps matching TRBD2 (6 bases). Germline-derived CDR1 and CDR2 are SGDLS and YYNGEE. This CDR3 region has 15 residues. With 4 bases removed from V and 2 bases from J, the gap between germline ends came to 12 bases. The CDR3 is CASSPGDFNTGELFF. Written as DNA, the CDR3 is TGTGCCAGCAGCCCCGGGGACTTCAACACCGGGGAGCTGTTTTTT.

The chain couples TRBV29-1 to TRBJ1-1; D might be TRBD1 (5 bases). Germline lookup yields CDR1 SQVTM and CDR2 ANQGSEA. CDR3 length equals 12 residues. V gave up 7 bases and J gave up 0 bases, with 9 bases separating them. The CDR3 nucleotides are TGCAGCGCCGGAGGGGTGAACACTGAAGCTTTCTTT. It translates to CSAGGVNTEAFF.

The CDR3 DNA reads as TGTGCCACCAGCAGAGAAGGGGGCAGGAACACTGAAGCTTTCTTT. Translated, it gives CATSREGGRNTEAFF. The genes are TRBV15 and TRBJ1-1; TRBD1 agrees at 7 bases. CDR3 length equals 15 residues. CDR1 and CDR2 from the germline V gene are LNHNV and YYDKDF (reference sequence). V lost 0 bases to trimming and J lost 1 base; unmatched junction nucleotides: 2.

This clone appeared a few times. The V call is TRBV10-1, the J call TRBJ2-1; 9 bases agree with TRBD2. CDR1 WNHNN and CDR2 SYGVQD come from the germline V gene (reference sequence). The CDR3 runs 16 residues. Losses at the gene ends were 0 bases for V and 4 bases for J; bases not matched to a gene: 4. CDR3 DNA sequence: TGCGCCAGCAGTGAGTCGAAAGCGGGAGGTTACAATGAGCAGTTCTTC. Its protein is CASSESKAGGYNEQFF.

The gene calls are TRBV23-1 and TRBJ2-3; 7 bases agree with TRBD1. TRBV23-1 is labeled an ORF, and its function is uncertain. This CDR3 region has 15 residues. V dropped 6 bases and J dropped 3; count of bases not matched to a gene: 9. As DNA, the CDR3 is TGCGCCAGCAGCCTAGACAGGGTAAGTACAGATACGCAGTATTTT. Translated: CASSLDRVSTDTQYF.